The 3 T cell receptor beta chains below come from one sample, sequenced in a study of Ad26.COV2.S vaccination and SARS-CoV-2 variants. As to treatment: about 20 received Ad26.COV2.S at low or high dose, single or two shots; about five received placebo; per-sample allocation not given. Sampling happened 63 days after the first vaccine or placebo injection. Sequencing used immunoSEQ multiplex PCR; TCRdb keeps in-frame clones, though not all of them. This sample has 320,000 or so clones, with roughly 90% found just once. The source material was peripheral blood, sampled in a trial of Ad26.COV2.S vaccine versus placebo. Every receptor here comes from a person aged 18-65 years who received the Ad26.COV2.S COVID-19 vaccine or a placebo.

This sequence joins TRBV29-1 and TRBJ2-5; no reliable D call. V was clipped by 3 bases and J by 0 bases, with 11 bases between them. CDR3 length: 14 residues. CDR1 is SQVTM and CDR2 is ANQGSEA in the germline V gene. The CDR3 loop reads CSVEENPHQETQYF. The CDR3 nucleotides are TGCAGCGTTGAGGAGAACCCGCACCAAGAGACCCAGTACTTC.

The J gene is TRBJ1-4, the V gene TRBV4-3; D unclear. Germline assignment: CDR1 LGHNA and CDR2 YSLEER. Between the trimmed V and J ends, which lost 1 base and 4 bases, there was a span of 10 bases. The length of the CDR3 is 15 residues. CDR3 sequence reads: CASSQGKGINEKLFF. The CDR3 region has the DNA TGCGCCAGCAGCCAAGGCAAAGGGATTAATGAAAAACTGTTTTTT.

The CDR3 coding sequence is TGTGCCAGCAGGGCCGGGACAGGGATTAACAATGAGCAGTTCTTC. Amino acids: CASRAGTGINNEQFF. The rearrangement uses TRBV7-9 and TRBJ2-1, with TRBD1 matching 9 bases. This CDR3 has 15 amino acids. The germline V gene has CDR1 SEHNR and CDR2 FQNEAQ (reference sequence). Trimming at V came to 6 bases and at J to 5 bases, leaving 8 bases not matched to a gene.